The clone carrying this TCR beta chain has at least ten counts. The antigen is unknown. Unique molecular identifiers tagged every individual TCR cDNA molecule. MiXCR, run by TCRdb on the 5' RACE reads, gives a single entry per CDR3 protein. The sample has fewer than 60,000 distinct CDR3 sequences, around 7.7% seen once. This sample was included in a study of spatial heterogeneity in lung cancer. About the research overall: Donation came from around 72 patients with untreated early-stage non-small cell lung cancer. Detection consistently captured more beta-chain sequences than alpha-chain sequences.

Time point reported: blood at routine non-recurrence follow-up after resection. Sequencing was performed on whole RNA extracted from tumor and nontumor lung tissue, or from frozen PBMC, and the material was left unsorted. This CDR3 contains 14 residues. Germline V gene data show CDR1 as MNHEY and CDR2 as SVGEGT. The V and J ends lost 10 bases and 0 bases, in that order; junction bases with no gene match: 6. General study results and limits: Resection blood, more than follow-up blood, showed ubiquitous expanded tumor TCRs.

Sequenced material: PBMCs, taken at follow-up. The chain joins TRBV6-2 or TRBV6-3 to TRBJ1-5; 7 bases match TRBD1. The TCR originated in a female donor with early-stage non-small cell lung cancer. CDR3 loop: CATGTAYSNQPQHF. The DNA of the CDR3 is TGTGCCACCGGGACAGCCTATAGCAATCAGCCCCAGCATTTT.